The subject of this entry is one TCR beta chain. Its target is unknown. The record originates from a study of OX40 agonist ivuxolimab in advanced cancers. Study details: Partial responses were achieved by three patients, one with hepatocellular carcinoma and two with cutaneous melanoma. Study-wide results and caveats: Clones of CD4+ and CD8+ blood T cells grew by week 6 at doses of 0.1 to 3.0 mg/kg. Relatively little clonal expansion, among the lowest observed, appeared in partial responders at 0.1-3.0 mg/kg.

V gave up 0 bases and J gave up 5 bases, with 17 bases separating them. Germline lookup yields CDR1 LNHNV and CDR2 YYDKDF (reference sequence). The CDR3 extends over 17 amino acids. Method: immunoSEQ multiplex PCR; TCRdb's copy keeps in-frame clones and lacks some. The repertoire has over 100,000 clones, around 87% of them found once; the top ten carry around 0.55%. The chain has TRBV15 and TRBJ1-5, with D possibly being TRBD1 (6 bases). Sequenced here: CD4+ or CD8+ T cells sorted from blood, sampled in a trial of the OX40 agonist ivuxolimab. The TCR sequence derives from an adult with an advanced solid tumor such as melanoma, head and neck, liver or kidney cancer. This chain's CDR3 is CATSREYGGISHQPQHF. CDR3 nucleotides: TGTGCCACCAGCAGAGAATACGGGGGCATATCTCATCAGCCCCAGCATTTT.